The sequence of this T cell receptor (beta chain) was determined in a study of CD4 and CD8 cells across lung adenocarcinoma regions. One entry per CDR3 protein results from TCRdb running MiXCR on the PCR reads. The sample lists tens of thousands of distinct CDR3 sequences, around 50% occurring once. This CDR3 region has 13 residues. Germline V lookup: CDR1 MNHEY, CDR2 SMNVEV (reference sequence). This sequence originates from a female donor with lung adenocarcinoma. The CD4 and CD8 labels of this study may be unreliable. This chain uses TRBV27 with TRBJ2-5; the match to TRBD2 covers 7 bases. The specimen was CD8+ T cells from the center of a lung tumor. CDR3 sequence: CGLGGFVENTQYF. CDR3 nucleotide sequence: TGTGGGCTCGGGGGGTTTGTAGAAAACACCCAGTACTTC.